The entry below describes one TCR beta chain. The antigen remains unidentified. The sample is drawn from a study of cytomegalovirus exposure and HLA in healthy donors. In germline, CDR1 is LGHNA, CDR2 YNFKEQ. The CDR3 has 16 residues. Trimming took 3 bases from V and 4 from J, leaving 18 bases between them. Study observations and caveats: As was reported, the HLA-A and HLA-B alleles of most subjects were accurately predicted from TCR beta sequences.

Primers for the PCR totalled 60 Vbeta and 13 Jbeta. Sequencing used immunoSEQ multiplex PCR; TCRdb keeps in-frame clones, though not all of them. The data show around 120,000 clones, around 80% seen once. The V gene is TRBV4-2, the J gene TRBJ1-1, with D possibly TRBD1 on 6 matching bases. The TCR was taken from a woman between 45 and 60 years old in good health and CMV-seropositive. Sequencing was carried out using PBMCs. CDR3 amino acids: CASSQANRVVGTEAFF. The CDR3 region has the DNA TGTGCCAGCAGCCAGGCCAACAGGGTCGTAGGCACTGAAGCTTTCTTT.